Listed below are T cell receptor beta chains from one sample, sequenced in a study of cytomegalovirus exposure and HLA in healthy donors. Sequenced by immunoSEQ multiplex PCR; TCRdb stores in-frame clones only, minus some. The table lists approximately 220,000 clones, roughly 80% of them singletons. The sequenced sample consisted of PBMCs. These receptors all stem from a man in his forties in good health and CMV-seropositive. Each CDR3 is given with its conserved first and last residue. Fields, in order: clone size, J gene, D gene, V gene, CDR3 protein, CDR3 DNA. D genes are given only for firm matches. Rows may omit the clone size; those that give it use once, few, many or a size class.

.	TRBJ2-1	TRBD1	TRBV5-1	CASSPGQSYNEQFF	TGCGCCAGCAGCCCGGGACAGAGCTACAATGAGCAGTTCTTC
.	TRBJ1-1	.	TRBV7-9	CASSSSGTRNTEAFF	TGTGCCAGCAGCTCATCCGGGACTAGGAACACTGAAGCTTTCTTT
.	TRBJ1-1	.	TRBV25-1	CASSEPGRGNTEAFF	TGTGCCAGCAGTGAGCCGGGCAGGGGGAACACTGAAGCTTTCTTT
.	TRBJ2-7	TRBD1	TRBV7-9	CASSRDSASYEQYF	TGTGCCAGCAGCAGGGACAGTGCCTCCTACGAGCAGTACTTC
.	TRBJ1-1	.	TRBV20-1	CSAAGDTEAFF	TGCAGTGCGGCGGGGGACACTGAAGCTTTCTTT
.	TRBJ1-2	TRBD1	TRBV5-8	CASSSDRGFYGYTF	TGTGCCAGCAGCTCGGACAGGGGTTTCTATGGCTACACCTTC
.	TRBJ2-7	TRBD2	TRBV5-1	CASSPNRAGGPYEQYF	TGCGCCAGCAGCCCCAATAGAGCGGGAGGCCCCTACGAGCAGTACTTC
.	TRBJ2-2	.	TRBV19	CASGHHTGELFF	TGTGCCTCCGGACATCACACCGGGGAGCTGTTTTTT
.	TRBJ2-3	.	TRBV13	CASSSDQTGKSTDTQYF	TGTGCCAGCAGCTCAGATCAGACGGGTAAAAGCACAGATACGCAGTATTTT
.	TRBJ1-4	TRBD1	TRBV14	CASSLGDRSNEKLFF	TGTGCCAGCAGCCTGGGGGACAGGTCTAATGAAAAACTGTTTTTT
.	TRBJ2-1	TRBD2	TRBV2	CASSDQRETEQFF	TGTGCCAGCAGTGATCAGCGGGAGACTGAGCAGTTCTTC
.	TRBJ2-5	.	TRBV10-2	CASSGLGSGQYF	TGCGCCAGCAGTGGGTTAGGTTCAGGGCAGTACTTC
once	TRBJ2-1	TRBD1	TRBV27	CASRSRQGPDYNEQFF	TGTGCCAGCAGATCTCGACAGGGCCCCGACTACAATGAGCAGTTCTTC
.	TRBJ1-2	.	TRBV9	CASSDRLGQGGYTF	TGTGCCAGCAGCGATCGACTGGGGCAAGGTGGCTACACCTTC
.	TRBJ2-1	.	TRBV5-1	CASSSSAAGSSYNEQFF	TGCGCCAGCAGCTCGAGTGCGGCGGGGAGCTCCTACAATGAGCAGTTCTTC
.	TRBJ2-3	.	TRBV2	CASSATSINTDTQYF	TGTGCCAGCAGTGCGACTAGTATAAACACAGATACGCAGTATTTT
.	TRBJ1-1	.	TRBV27	CASSSRGGKAEAFF	TGTGCCAGCAGTTCGAGGGGCGGGAAGGCTGAAGCTTTCTTT
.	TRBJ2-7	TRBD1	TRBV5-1	CASSWTGGDEQYF	TGCGCCAGCAGCTGGACAGGTGGTGACGAGCAGTACTTC
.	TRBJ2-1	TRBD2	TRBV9	CASSPQLAGGLDEQFF	TGTGCCAGCAGCCCACAACTAGCGGGAGGATTGGATGAGCAGTTCTTC
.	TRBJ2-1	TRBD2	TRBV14	CASSPFPGLAGLMEQFF	TGTGCCAGCAGCCCCTTCCCGGGACTAGCGGGACTGATGGAGCAGTTCTTC
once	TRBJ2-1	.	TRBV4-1	CASSLGSSLSYNEQFF	TGCGCCAGCAGCCTAGGGTCTAGCCTCTCCTACAATGAGCAGTTCTTC
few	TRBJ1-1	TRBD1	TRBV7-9	CASSQRQGAHTEAFF	TGTGCCAGCAGCCAAAGACAGGGAGCGCACACTGAAGCTTTCTTT
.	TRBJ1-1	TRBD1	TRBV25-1	CASTAGQGRVTEAFF	TGTGCCAGCACAGCCGGACAGGGAAGAGTTACTGAAGCTTTCTTT
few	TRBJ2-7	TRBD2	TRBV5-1	CASSLLAGGPTYEQYF	TGCGCCAGCAGCCTACTAGCGGGAGGGCCCACCTACGAGCAGTACTTC
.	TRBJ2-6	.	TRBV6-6	CASSFGTGANVLTF	TGTGCCAGCAGTTTCGGTACTGGGGCCAACGTCCTGACTTTC
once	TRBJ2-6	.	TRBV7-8	CASSFTAGANVLTF	TGTGCCAGCAGCTTTACTGCGGGGGCCAACGTCCTGACTTTC
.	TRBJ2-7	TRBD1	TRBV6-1	CASSGSQGAGGEQYF	TGTGCCAGCAGTGGGTCTCAGGGGGCAGGAGGCGAGCAGTACTTC
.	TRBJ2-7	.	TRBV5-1	CASTPKGGTSYEQYF	TGCGCCAGCACACCCAAGGGGGGGACTTCCTACGAGCAGTACTTC
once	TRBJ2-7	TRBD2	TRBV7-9	CSSSLAGVSYEQYF	TGTTCCAGCAGCTTAGCGGGAGTGTCCTACGAGCAGTACTTC
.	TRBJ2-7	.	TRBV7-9	CASSPRGRDEQYF	TGTGCCAGCAGCCCGAGGGGGAGGGACGAGCAGTACTTC
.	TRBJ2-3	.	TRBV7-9	CASSLGRDTQYF	TGTGCCAGCAGCTTAGGGAGAGATACGCAGTATTTT
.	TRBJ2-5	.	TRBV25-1	CASSSSGTRSQETQYF	TGTGCCAGCAGCAGTTCCGGGACTCGATCGCAAGAGACCCAGTACTTC
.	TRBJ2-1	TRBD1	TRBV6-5	CASSSDRGYHNEQFF	TGTGCCAGCAGTTCCGACAGGGGCTACCACAATGAGCAGTTCTTC
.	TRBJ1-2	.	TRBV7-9	CASSLASDRTVYGYTF	TGTGCCAGCAGCTTAGCTTCGGACAGAACCGTCTATGGCTACACCTTC
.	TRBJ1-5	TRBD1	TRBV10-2	CASKQGASNQPQHF	TGCGCCAGCAAGCAGGGGGCTAGCAATCAGCCCCAGCATTTT
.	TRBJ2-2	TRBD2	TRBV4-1	CASSQDLAGVVGELFF	TGCGCCAGCAGCCAAGATTTAGCGGGAGTTGTCGGGGAGCTGTTTTTT
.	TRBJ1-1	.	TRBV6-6	CASSPLGANTEAFF	TGTGCCAGCAGCCCCTTGGGGGCGAACACTGAAGCTTTCTTT
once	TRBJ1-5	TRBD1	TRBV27	CASSIQGNQPQHF	TGTGCCAGCAGTATACAGGGGAATCAGCCCCAGCATTTT
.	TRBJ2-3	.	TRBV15	CATEERDTQYF	TGTGCCACTGAGGAGCGGGATACGCAGTATTTT
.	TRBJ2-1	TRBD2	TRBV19	CASSIGSGRAYNEQFF	TGTGCCAGTAGTATAGGTAGCGGGAGGGCCTACAATGAGCAGTTCTTC
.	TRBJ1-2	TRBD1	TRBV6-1	CASSKLTGSKGSYTF	TGTGCCAGCAGCAAACTGACAGGGAGTAAGGGAAGCTACACCTTC
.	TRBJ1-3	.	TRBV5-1	CASSPEGDSGNTIYF	TGCGCCAGCAGCCCTGAAGGGGACTCTGGAAACACCATATATTTT
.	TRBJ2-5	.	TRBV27	CASSPRVKETQYF	TGTGCCAGCAGTCCCCGGGTGAAAGAGACCCAGTACTTC
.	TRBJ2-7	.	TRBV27	CASSRRDNEQYF	TGTGCCAGCAGTCGCCGGGACAACGAGCAGTACTTC